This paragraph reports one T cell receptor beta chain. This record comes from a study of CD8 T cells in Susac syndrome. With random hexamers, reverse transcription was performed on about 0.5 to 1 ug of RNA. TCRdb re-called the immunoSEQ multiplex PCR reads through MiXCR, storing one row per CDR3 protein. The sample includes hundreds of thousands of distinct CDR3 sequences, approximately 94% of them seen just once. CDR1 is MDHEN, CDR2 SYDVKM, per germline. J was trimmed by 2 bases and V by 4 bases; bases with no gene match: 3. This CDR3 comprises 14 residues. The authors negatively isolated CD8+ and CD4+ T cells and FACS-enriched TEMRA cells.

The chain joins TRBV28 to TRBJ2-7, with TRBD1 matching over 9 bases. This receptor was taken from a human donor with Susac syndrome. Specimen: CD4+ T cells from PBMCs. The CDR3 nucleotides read TGTGCCAGCAGTTCCACAGGGGGCCCCTACGAGCAGTACTTC. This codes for CASSSTGGPYEQYF.